Sequencing of this T cell receptor beta chain was carried out in a study of blood T cell repertoires in COVID-19. Study details: Some COVID-19 samples were acute and others convalescent; all came from the United States, Italy and Spain. PBMCs, B-cell-depleted T cells, or T cells were the source of the cDNA or gDNA that made up the material.

The data were produced by immunoSEQ multiplex PCR, yet TCRdb's version contains in-frame clones alone and is incomplete. The sample has around 120,000 clones; 86% are singletons. CDR1 is SGHRS and CDR2 is YFSETQ in the germline V gene. V lost 0 bases, J lost 6 bases, and 13 bases lay in between. The CDR3 totals 14 residues. This receptor was taken from a woman between 50 and 59 years old who had recovered from COVID-19. What was sequenced was PBMCs or T cells enriched from blood (not recorded which). The chain carries TRBV5-1 and TRBJ2-7; D might be TRBD1 (5 bases). CDR3 sequence reads: CASSLGGAEREQYF. The DNA of the CDR3 is TGCGCCAGCAGCTTGGGTGGGGCCGAGCGCGAGCAGTACTTC.